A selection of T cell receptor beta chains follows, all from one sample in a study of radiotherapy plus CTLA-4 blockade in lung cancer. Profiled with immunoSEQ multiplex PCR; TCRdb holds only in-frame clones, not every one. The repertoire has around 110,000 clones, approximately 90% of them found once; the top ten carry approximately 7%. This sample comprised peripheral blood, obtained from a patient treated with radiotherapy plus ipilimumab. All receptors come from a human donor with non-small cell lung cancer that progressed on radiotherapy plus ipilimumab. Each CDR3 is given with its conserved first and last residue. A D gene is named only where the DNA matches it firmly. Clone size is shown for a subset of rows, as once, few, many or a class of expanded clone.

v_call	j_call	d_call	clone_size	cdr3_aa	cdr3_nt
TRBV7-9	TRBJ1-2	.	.	CASSLVSGALYGYTF	TGTGCCAGCAGCTTAGTTTCAGGGGCCCTGTATGGCTACACCTTC
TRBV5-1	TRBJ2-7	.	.	CASSPGPQTSYEQYF	TGCGCCAGCAGCCCCGGGCCCCAGACCTCCTACGAGCAGTACTTC
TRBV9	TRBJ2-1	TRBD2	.	CASSVVAGGYNEQFF	TGTGCCAGCAGCGTAGTTGCGGGAGGGTACAATGAGCAGTTCTTC
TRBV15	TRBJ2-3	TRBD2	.	CATSRDLPSGSSADTQYF	TGTGCCACCAGCAGAGATCTGCCTAGCGGGAGTTCAGCTGATACGCAGTATTTT
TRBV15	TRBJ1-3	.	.	CATSRDNRSGNTIYF	TGTGCCACCAGCAGAGACAACCGCTCTGGAAACACCATATATTTT
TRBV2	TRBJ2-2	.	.	CASSDRATGELFF	TGTGCCAGCAGTGACAGGGCCACCGGGGAGCTGTTTTTT
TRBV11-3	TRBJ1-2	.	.	CASSLGPHRDEASANYGYTF	TGTGCCAGCAGCTTGGGGCCCCACAGGGATGAGGCCTCAGCTAACTATGGCTACACCTTC
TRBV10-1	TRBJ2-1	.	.	CASSAASSYNEQFF	TGCGCCAGCAGTGCGGCTAGCTCCTACAATGAGCAGTTCTTC
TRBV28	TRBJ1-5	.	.	CASRSDQPQHF	TGTGCCAGTAGGAGTGATCAGCCCCAGCATTTT
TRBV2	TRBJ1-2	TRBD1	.	CASSEPGTGALYGYTF	TGTGCCAGCAGTGAGCCCGGGACAGGGGCACTCTATGGCTACACCTTC
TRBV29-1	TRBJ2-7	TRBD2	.	CSVESSGSRYEQYF	TGCAGCGTTGAGTCTAGCGGGAGTCGGTACGAGCAGTACTTC
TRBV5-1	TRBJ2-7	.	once	CASSLDGKVYEQYF	TGCGCCAGCAGCTTGGACGGGAAGGTTTACGAGCAGTACTTC
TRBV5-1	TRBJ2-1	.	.	CASSSGTVVNEQFF	TGCGCCAGCAGCTCTGGGACCGTCGTCAATGAGCAGTTCTTC
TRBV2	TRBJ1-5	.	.	CASGLEDSQPQHF	TGTGCCAGCGGTTTAGAAGACAGTCAGCCCCAGCATTTT
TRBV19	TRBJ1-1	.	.	CATGGRSEAFF	TGTGCGACCGGGGGGCGGTCTGAAGCTTTCTTT
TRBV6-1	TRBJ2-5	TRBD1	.	CASSEDRVLWTQYF	TGTGCCAGCAGCGAGGACAGGGTCCTGTGGACCCAGTACTTC
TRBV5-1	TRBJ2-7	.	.	CASSSSGVGLRRLYEQYF	TGCGCCAGCAGCTCCTCGGGAGTGGGACTTCGGAGGCTCTACGAGCAGTACTTC
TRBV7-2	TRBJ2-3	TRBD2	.	CASSFSGRSTDTQYF	TGTGCCAGCAGCTTTAGCGGGAGGAGCACAGATACGCAGTATTTT
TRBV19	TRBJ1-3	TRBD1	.	CASSGTGNSGNTIYF	TGTGCCAGTAGTGGGACAGGGAACTCTGGAAACACCATATATTTT
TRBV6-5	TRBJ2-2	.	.	CASRGAGSGELFF	TGTGCCAGCAGGGGGGCGGGGAGCGGGGAGCTGTTTTTT
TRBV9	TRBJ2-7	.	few	CASSVGGESYEQYF	TGTGCCAGCAGCGTAGGGGGGGAGTCCTACGAGCAGTACTTC